The rows below give T cell receptor beta chains drawn from one sample of a study of blood T cell repertoires in COVID-19. Only in-frame clones appear in the TCRdb table, and some are missing; sequencing was by immunoSEQ multiplex PCR. This table has around 65,000 clones, approximately 86% appearing once. Sequencing used peripheral blood. The receptors were sampled from a human donor in a cohort sampled during active COVID-19. Each CDR3 is given with its conserved first and last residue. The order of the fields is V gene, J gene, D gene, clone size, CDR3 protein, CDR3 DNA. The D gene is left open where the match is weak. The size of a clone is reported for some rows only, either as once, few or many, or as a class for expanded clones.

TRBV27	TRBJ2-6	NA	once	CASSGLHSGANVLTF	TGTGCCAGCTCGGGACTTCACTCTGGGGCCAACGTCCTGACTTTC
TRBV28	TRBJ2-3	NA	NA	CASSAGTDTQYF	TGTGCCAGCAGTGCGGGAACAGATACGCAGTATTTT
TRBV5-5	TRBJ2-2	TRBD2	NA	CASSSPRLGGRNTGELFF	TGTGCCAGCAGCTCCCCCCGGTTGGGCGGGAGGAACACCGGGGAGCTGTTTTTT
TRBV12-3/TRBV12-4	TRBJ1-5	NA	NA	CASSPGENQPQHF	TGTGCCAGCAGTCCGGGAGAGAATCAGCCCCAGCATTTT
TRBV7-9	TRBJ2-1	TRBD1	NA	CASSHSRGDRGKSYNEQFF	TGTGCCAGCAGCCACTCCCGGGGAGACAGGGGGAAGTCCTACAATGAGCAGTTCTTC
TRBV4-1	TRBJ1-1	NA	NA	CASSGPGGIQNTEAFF	TGCGCCAGCAGCGGACCCGGGGGGATACAGAACACTGAAGCTTTCTTT
TRBV12-5	TRBJ1-6	TRBD1	NA	CASGGTVPSPLHF	TGTGCTAGTGGCGGGACAGTCCCTTCACCCCTCCACTTT
TRBV28	TRBJ2-1	TRBD1	once	CASRERQGLRNEQFF	TGTGCCAGCAGGGAACGACAGGGGTTGCGGAATGAGCAGTTCTTC
TRBV3-1/TRBV3-2	TRBJ2-7	NA	NA	CASSPGDSSYEQYF	TGTGCCAGCAGCCCCGGGGACTCCTCCTACGAGCAGTACTTC
TRBV15	TRBJ2-7	NA	NA	CATSRSLTEGEQYF	TGTGCCACCAGCAGATCATTGACGGAGGGCGAGCAGTACTTC
TRBV4-2	TRBJ2-3	TRBD2	NA	CASSQVGTSADF	TGTGCCAGCAGCCAAGTGGGGACTAGCGCGGATTTT
TRBV3-1/TRBV3-2	TRBJ2-7	TRBD2	NA	CASSQDQRLAGGSEQYF	TGTGCCAGCAGCCAAGACCAACGACTAGCGGGAGGAAGCGAGCAGTACTTC
TRBV24-1	TRBJ2-7	TRBD1	NA	CATSDLLFPPTGGHEQYF	TGTGCCACCAGTGATTTGCTTTTTCCCCCGACAGGGGGCCACGAGCAGTACTTC
TRBV6-5	TRBJ2-7	NA	NA	CASLAGEQYF	TGTGCCAGCTTGGCGGGCGAGCAGTACTTC
TRBV18	TRBJ1-1	NA	NA	CASSPRTFTEAFF	TGTGCCAGCTCACCACGGACATTCACTGAAGCTTTCTTT
TRBV13	TRBJ2-5	TRBD2	NA	CASSLAPPFSGSFVPQETQYF	TGTGCCAGCAGCTTAGCCCCGCCATTTAGCGGGAGCTTTGTGCCACAAGAGACCCAGTACTTC
TRBV6-2/TRBV6-3	TRBJ1-5	NA	NA	CASSLRLDQPQHF	TGTGCCAGCAGTTTAAGGCTAGATCAGCCCCAGCATTTT
TRBV18	TRBJ2-3	NA	NA	CASSPLGRTASTDTQYF	TGTGCCAGCTCACCCCTGGGGCGGACGGCTAGCACAGATACGCAGTATTTT
TRBV5-1	TRBJ2-6	NA	NA	CASSPGYRVSSGANVLTF	TGCGCCAGCAGCCCCGGATATCGGGTGAGCTCTGGGGCCAACGTCCTGACTTTC
TRBV9	TRBJ2-1	TRBD2	NA	CASSLPPGLAGEGDEQFF	TGTGCCAGCAGCCTCCCGCCGGGACTAGCGGGAGAGGGCGATGAGCAGTTCTTC
TRBV27	TRBJ1-2	NA	NA	CASSPQANYGYTF	TGTGCCAGCAGCCCACAGGCGAACTATGGCTACACCTTC
TRBV6-7	TRBJ2-1	TRBD2	once	CASSYWRTSSHEQFF	TGTGCCAGCAGTTACTGGCGGACTAGCTCCCATGAGCAGTTCTTC
TRBV28	TRBJ1-1	NA	NA	CASSLPQGNTEAFF	TGTGCCAGCAGTTTACCCCAGGGAAACACTGAAGCTTTCTTT
TRBV19	TRBJ1-5	TRBD1	NA	CASRTDRAIGQPQHF	TGTGCCAGTAGAACTGACAGGGCAATCGGTCAGCCCCAGCATTTT
TRBV13	TRBJ2-7	NA	NA	CASSRRRVEQYF	TGTGCCAGCAGCCGCCGACGGGTCGAGCAGTACTTC
TRBV9	TRBJ2-7	NA	NA	CASSLQGNPYEQYF	TGTGCCAGCAGCCTGCAGGGCAATCCCTACGAGCAGTACTTC
TRBV5-4	TRBJ2-1	TRBD2	NA	CASSYSGSINEQFF	TGTGCCAGCAGCTATAGCGGGAGTATAAATGAGCAGTTCTTC
TRBV27	TRBJ1-1	TRBD1	once	CASSLYLTGAEAFF	TGTGCCAGCAGTTTATACTTGACAGGGGCTGAAGCTTTCTTT
TRBV7-9	TRBJ2-1	NA	NA	CASSLASGGTADNEQFF	TGTGCCAGCAGCTTAGCGAGTGGCGGGACAGCCGACAATGAGCAGTTCTTC
TRBV2	TRBJ1-1	NA	few	CASSPRGTEAFF	TGTGCCAGCAGCCCCAGGGGCACTGAAGCTTTCTTT
TRBV28	TRBJ2-2	NA	NA	CASRLGLPNGELFF	TGTGCCAGCAGGTTGGGACTCCCCAACGGGGAGCTGTTTTTT
TRBV6-6	TRBJ1-2	TRBD1	NA	CASSSRTGGDYGYTF	TGTGCCAGCAGTTCGCGGACAGGGGGCGACTATGGCTACACCTTC
TRBV19	TRBJ1-2	NA	NA	CASSTLTEGGYTF	TGTGCCAGTAGTACGTTGACGGAGGGCGGCTACACCTTC
TRBV5-1	TRBJ2-7	TRBD2	NA	CASSIISGSNEQYF	TGCGCCAGCAGCATTATTAGCGGGAGCAACGAGCAGTACTTC
TRBV6-1	TRBJ1-1	NA	NA	CASSEGTGRAEAFF	TGTGCCAGCAGTGAAGGAACAGGGAGAGCTGAAGCTTTCTTT
TRBV18	TRBJ1-3	NA	NA	CASSSDRDTIYF	TGTGCCAGCTCATCGGATCGGGACACCATATATTTT
TRBV29-1	TRBJ1-5	NA	NA	CSVVPTGPNQPQHF	TGCAGCGTTGTCCCGACAGGACCCAATCAGCCCCAGCATTTT
TRBV18	TRBJ1-5	TRBD1	NA	CASSPVGQGGQPQHF	TGTGCCAGCTCACCAGTGGGACAGGGGGGTCAGCCCCAGCATTTT
TRBV14	TRBJ1-1	NA	NA	CASSPTQGLGAFF	TGTGCCAGCAGCCCCACCCAGGGGTTGGGAGCTTTCTTT
TRBV3-1/TRBV3-2	TRBJ1-2	TRBD1	NA	CASSRLGTGDGYTF	TGTGCCAGCAGCCGGTTGGGGACAGGGGACGGCTACACCTTC
TRBV28	TRBJ2-3	TRBD1	once	CASTYLGTGYTDTQYF	TGTGCCAGCACCTACCTCGGGACAGGGTACACAGATACGCAGTATTTT
TRBV19	TRBJ2-5	NA	NA	CASSVRFQETQYF	TGTGCCAGTAGTGTCAGGTTCCAAGAGACCCAGTACTTC
TRBV24-1	TRBJ2-3	TRBD2	NA	CATSKTSGGARDTQYF	TGTGCCACCAGTAAGACTAGCGGCGGGGCTAGGGATACGCAGTATTTT
TRBV16	TRBJ1-5	NA	NA	CASSQGRLSNQPQHF	TGTGCCAGCAGCCAGGGGCGGCTTAGCAATCAGCCCCAGCATTTT
TRBV11-3	TRBJ2-7	NA	NA	CASSPHHGSYEQYF	TGTGCCAGCAGCCCCCATCACGGTTCTTACGAGCAGTACTTC
TRBV19	TRBJ2-6	TRBD1	NA	CASRKDRANSGANVLTF	TGTGCCAGTAGGAAGGACAGGGCGAACTCCGGGGCCAACGTCCTGACTTTC
TRBV5-5	TRBJ2-7	NA	NA	CASSSLFVEAVSYEQYF	TGTGCCAGCAGCTCGCTTTTCGTGGAGGCCGTCTCCTACGAGCAGTACTTC